The following is a T cell receptor beta chain sequence with its context. The sample belongs to a study of blood T cell repertoires in COVID-19. Study context: The United States, Italy and Spain provided the acute and convalescent COVID-19 samples. T cells, B-cell-depleted T cells, or PBMCs supplied cDNA or gDNA.

The trim removed 0 bases at V and 4 bases at J, leaving 9 bases unmatched. The CDR3 covers 17 residues. CDR1 and CDR2 from the germline V gene are LGHDT and YNNKEL (reference sequence). As processed by the authors: Nucleated cell counts were estimated from reference gene primer amplification. TCRdb's table, derived via immunoSEQ multiplex PCR, lists solely in-frame clones and lacks some. For V, J and clone size, that table is used; D and trimming come from the DNA. The data contain roughly 150,000 clones, approximately 83% of them singletons. The source material was peripheral blood. The J gene is TRBJ1-5, the V gene TRBV3-1 (or the pseudogene TRBV3-2), with 7 bases identical to TRBD1. This sequence was found in a woman over 75 with active or convalescent COVID-19. DNA of the CDR3: TGTGCCAGCAGCCAAGAGTTAGGACAGGCGCGGAATCAGCCCCAGCATTTT. It is translated as CASSQELGQARNQPQHF.